This T cell receptor (beta chain) was identified in a study of regulatory T cells in long-lasting Graves disease. This clonotype was counted ten times or more. An end of the junction does not agree with germline; a read error may underlie this. The time point: newly diagnosed GD, antithyroid drugs for less than 3 months. The authors made the TCR library using RNA they extracted from PBMCs. According to the study, TCR beta libraries were built with iRepertoire HTBI primers and CDR3-region Arm-PCR. TCRdb processed the multiplex PCR reads anew with MiXCR; each CDR3 protein has one entry. The sample gives some 600,000 distinct CDR3 sequences, roughly a sixth of which show up once; around 11% is in the top ten. These data were also reused for a study on T cells in Graves' hyperthyroidism and ophthalmopathy.

The source is a man between 18 and 29 years old with Graves disease. This specimen was peripheral blood mononuclear cells (PBMCs), taken at new diagnosis, from a patient treated with antithyroid drugs.

The DNA of the CDR3 is TGTGCCAGCACTTTAGGGTGGGACAGCCAACGGGTTGCCGAAAAACTGTTTTTT. It codes for CASTLGWDSQRVAEKLFF. The rearrangement links TRBV12-3 or TRBV12-4 to TRBJ1-4; 7 nucleotides agree with TRBD1. There are 18 residues in the CDR3.